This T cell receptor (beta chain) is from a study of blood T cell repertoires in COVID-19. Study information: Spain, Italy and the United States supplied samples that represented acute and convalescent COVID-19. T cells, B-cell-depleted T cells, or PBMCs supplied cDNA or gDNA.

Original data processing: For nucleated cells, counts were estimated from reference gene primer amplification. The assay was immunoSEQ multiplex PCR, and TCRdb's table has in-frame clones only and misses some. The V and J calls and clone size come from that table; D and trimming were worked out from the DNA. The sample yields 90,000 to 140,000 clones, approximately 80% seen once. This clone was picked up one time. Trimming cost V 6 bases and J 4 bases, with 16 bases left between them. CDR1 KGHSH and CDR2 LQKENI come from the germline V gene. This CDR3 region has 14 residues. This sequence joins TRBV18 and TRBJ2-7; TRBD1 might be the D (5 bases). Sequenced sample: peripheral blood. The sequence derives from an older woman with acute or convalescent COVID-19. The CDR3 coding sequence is TGTGCCAGCTCGCTACAGGACACCCAGTACGAGCAGTACTTC. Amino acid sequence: CASSLQDTQYEQYF. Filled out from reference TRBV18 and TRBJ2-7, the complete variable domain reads NAGVMQNPRHLVRRRGQEARLRCSPMKGHSHVYWYRQLPEEGLKFMVYLQKENIIDESGMPKERFSAEFPKEGPSILRIQQVVRGDSAAYFCASSLQDTQYEQYFGPGTRLTVT.